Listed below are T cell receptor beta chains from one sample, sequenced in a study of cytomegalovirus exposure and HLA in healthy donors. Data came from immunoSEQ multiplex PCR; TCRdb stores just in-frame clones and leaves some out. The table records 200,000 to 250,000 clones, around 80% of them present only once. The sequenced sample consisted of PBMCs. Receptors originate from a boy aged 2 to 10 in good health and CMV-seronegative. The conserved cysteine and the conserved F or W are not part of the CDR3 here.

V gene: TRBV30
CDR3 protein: AWRYPLNWRGTLSPDTQY

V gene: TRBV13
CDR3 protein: ASSPRQGTGYT

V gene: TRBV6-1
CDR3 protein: ASSPPGLAYNEQF

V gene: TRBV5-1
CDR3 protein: ASKYIPSYEQY

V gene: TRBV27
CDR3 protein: ASSLTSPSYEQY

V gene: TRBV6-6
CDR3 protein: ASSRDRGIAEAF

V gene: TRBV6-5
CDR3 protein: ASSYYGLSDYEQY

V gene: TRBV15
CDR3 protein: ATSRGFGGNEQF

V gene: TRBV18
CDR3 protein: ASSPLQGPANYGYT

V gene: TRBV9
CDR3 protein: ASSRGAGSTDTQY

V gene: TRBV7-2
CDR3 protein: ASSLSGGLEQF

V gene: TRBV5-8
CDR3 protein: ASSSRTWDTGELF

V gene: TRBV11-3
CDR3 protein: ASSLEGTTTDTQY

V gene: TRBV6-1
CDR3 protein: ASMNRGYEQY

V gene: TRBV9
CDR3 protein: ARRGGTEQYQETQY

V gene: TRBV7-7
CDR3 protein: ASSLSTEAGNTIY

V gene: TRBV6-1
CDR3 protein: ASSASTSGSTDTQY

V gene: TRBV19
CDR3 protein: ASSPTSGGAIGELF

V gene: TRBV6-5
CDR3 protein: ASSINSGYEQY

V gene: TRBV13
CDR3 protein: ASSSSGESSYNEQF

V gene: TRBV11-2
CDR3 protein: ASSLVAGTNTEAF

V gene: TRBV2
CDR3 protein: ASKPAGGTNEQF

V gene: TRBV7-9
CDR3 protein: ASSRGLAGASQY

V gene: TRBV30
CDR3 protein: ASGSRIDEQY

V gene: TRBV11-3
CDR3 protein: ASSLGDSYEQY

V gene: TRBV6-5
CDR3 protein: ASSYRGTVGEKLF

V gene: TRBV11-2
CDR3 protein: ASSLDPGSGETQY

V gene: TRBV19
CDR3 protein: ASKPGLAAQETQY

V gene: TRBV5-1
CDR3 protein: ASSSRPGHLNEKLF

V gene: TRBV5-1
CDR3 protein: ASSKGTSRAADTQY

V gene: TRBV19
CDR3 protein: ASSIGQGIYTGELF

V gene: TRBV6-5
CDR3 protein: ASSYSLGGETQY

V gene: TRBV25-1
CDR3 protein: ASSELKVAGDNEQF

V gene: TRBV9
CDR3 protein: ASSVDPDRGQYEQY

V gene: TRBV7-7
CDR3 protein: ASSRGQQETQY